What follows is one T cell receptor (beta chain) and its context. As originally analysed: The authors estimated nucleated cell counts from reference gene primer amplification. Generated by immunoSEQ multiplex PCR, the TCRdb table keeps only in-frame clones and is missing some. Clonal size and the V and J genes are those of that table, whereas D and trimming came from the DNA. The data show around 48,000 clones, with 86% seen just once and about 16% held by the top ten. This record belongs to a study of blood T cell repertoires in COVID-19. The wider study: From T cells, B-cell-depleted T cells, or PBMCs came the material, which was cDNA or gDNA.

This CDR3 is built from 15 residues. V lost 2 bases and J lost 3, with 14 bases in between. CDR1 and CDR2 (germline): MNHEY, SVGAGI. The clonotype was recovered from a man aged 55 to 69 with active or convalescent COVID-19. This chain uses TRBV6-5 with TRBJ2-7; D is perhaps TRBD2 (5 bases). The specimen sequenced was peripheral blood. The CDR3 sequence is CASSYDREGVYEQYF. The CDR3 DNA reads TGTGCCAGCAGTTACGACCGGGAAGGAGTCTACGAGCAGTACTTC.